A selection of T cell receptor beta chains follows, all from one sample in a study of T cells in Graves' hyperthyroidism and ophthalmopathy. In TCRdb, the multiplex PCR reads were re-called with MiXCR into one record per CDR3 protein. The table has 300,000 to 400,000 distinct CDR3 sequences, roughly 18% seen once; the top ten hold over 35%. The sample comprised blood. These TCRs come from a man between 18 and 35 years old with Graves' ophthalmopathy. Each CDR3 is given with its conserved first and last residue. A clone size is listed for some rows: how often the clone was seen (once, few, many), or a class if it is expanded.

clone_size,v_call,cdr3_aa
many,TRBV11-2,CASSRERSPGELFF
-,TRBV19,CASSAPRTAGKLFF
many,TRBV11-2,CASSARFRPPYQETQYF
many,TRBV2,CASRGTADFYEQYF
-,TRBV14,CASSPIAGALTYEQYF
-,TRBV27,CASSLTGSGSPLHF
many,TRBV5-1,CASSIDGDLSGNTIYF
-,TRBV4-1,CASSQETRGRQVDTQYF
-,TRBV2,CASRTNTGTGSYEQYF
many,TRBV20-1,CSARNDVMRNTGELFF
many,TRBV7-8,CASSFAPGPEINEQFF
many,TRBV3-1,CASSQRPGPGSYEQYF
many,TRBV5-1,CASSLADGNYGYTF
many,TRBV7-8,CASSSPGDSNQPQHF
many,TRBV20-1,CSAPISSGGDEQFF
many,TRBV12-3/TRBV12-4,CASSLDGSSYEQYF
many,TRBV27,CASSSYGLGGVNGYTF
many,TRBV27,CASSSGGLKAFF
few,TRBV5-1,CASSLDGGTFYGYTF
-,TRBV3-1,CASSRPGLAETQYF
many,TRBV6-1,CASSPQVIGNQPQHF
-,TRBV10-3,CAISDPRYNEQFF
many,TRBV5-1,CASSLKTESSYNSPLHF
many,TRBV5-6,CASSFVGVMNTEAFF
few,TRBV15,CATSRDRVPGANVLTF
few,TRBV20-1,CSASGGGHEQYF
many,TRBV11-2,CASSILRDDPGYTQYF
many,TRBV27,CASSHSPTEAFF
-,TRBV24-1,CATSDTGRGGTDTQYF
few,TRBV5-1,CASSLVPTDSSYEQYF
many,TRBV7-2,CASSKPGTGNSYEQYF
-,TRBV3-1,CASSRPGHRNEKLFF
-,TRBV4-1,CASSHRQTFNYGYTF
-,TRBV19,CASSTSGQGSQPQHF